This passage covers 24 T cell receptor beta chains from one sample sequenced in a study of CXCR3 chemokines and chemotherapy response in bladder cancer. TCRdb used MiXCR to reprocess the PCR reads, holding one entry per CDR3 protein. The repertoire has several thousand distinct CDR3 sequences, roughly an eighth of them found once; the top ten carry approximately 10%. Collection took place from a patient whose treatment included neoadjuvant chemotherapy. The origin of the receptors is a human donor with bladder cancer that responded to neoadjuvant chemotherapy.

Many counts were recorded for this clonotype. The genes are TRBV24-1 and TRBJ2-2; D remains ambiguous. Per germline, CDR1 KGHDR and CDR2 SFDVKD. The ends were cut back, 3 bases at V and 1 base at J, with 14 bases in the middle. This CDR3 comprises 17 residues. The CDR3: CATSDEVGGRNTGELFF. DNA for the CDR3: TGTGCCACCAGTGATGAGGTTGGCGGAAGGAACACCGGGGAGCTGTTTTTT.

This clonotype is medium-sized by share. The gene calls are TRBV27 and TRBJ1-1; D remains ambiguous. This CDR3 spans 15 amino acids. Deletions cut 2 bases from V and 6 bases from J, with 16 bases between. CDR1 is MNHEY and CDR2 is SMNVEV in the germline V gene (reference sequence). This chain's CDR3 is CASSLGRRTPAEAFF. The DNA for the CDR3 is TGTGCCAGCAGTTTAGGGCGCCGGACCCCGGCTGAAGCTTTCTTT.

In its sample, this clonotype ranks as medium-sized. This chain connects TRBV6-6 to TRBJ2-3; 12 nucleotides agree with TRBD2. CDR3 size: 15 residues. V trimming: 8 bases; J trimming: 1 base; junction bases outside the gene matches: 4. The germline V gene encodes CDR1 MNHNY and CDR2 SVGAGI (reference sequence). CDR3 sequence: CASHRLAGGTDTQYF. The DNA of the CDR3 is TGTGCCAGCCATCGACTAGCGGGGGGCACAGATACGCAGTATTTT.

Relative to its sample, this clonotype is medium-sized. The V call is TRBV24-1, the J call TRBJ2-7, with TRBD2 matching over 8 bases. V gave up 5 bases and J gave up 5 bases; unmatched junction bases: 4. Germline lookup yields CDR1 KGHDR and CDR2 SFDVKD. This CDR3 comprises 13 residues. The CDR3 DNA reads TGTGCCACCAGTGCTAGCGGGTTTAACGAGCAGTACTTC. Protein product: CATSASGFNEQYF.

This clonotype has at least ten counts. The V and J genes are TRBV29-1 and TRBJ2-3, with 9 bases that match TRBD2. The germline CDR1 and CDR2 sequences are SQVTM and ANQGSEA. J lost 0 bases, V lost 4 bases, and 8 bases had no gene match. The CDR3 spans 16 residues. The DNA of the CDR3 is TGCAGCGTTGTATGGTGGAGCGGGGGGAGCACAGATACGCAGTATTTT. It encodes CSVVWWSGGSTDTQYF.

This clonotype is classed as medium-sized. The chain carries TRBV6-2 or TRBV6-3 and TRBJ2-3; TRBD1 might be the D (5 bases). Germline CDR1 and CDR2: MNHEY and SVGEGT. Between the trimmed V and J ends, which lost 2 bases and 1 base, there was a span of 16 bases. The CDR3 length is 17 residues. Here the CDR3 DNA reads TGTGCCAGCAGTTACCGGGCGCAGGGCTTGGGCACAGATACGCAGTATTTT. It encodes CASSYRAQGLGTDTQYF.

This clonotype was seen a handful of times. The chain recombines TRBV11-2 with TRBJ1-2, with no clear D. There are 13 residues in the CDR3. Germline-derived CDR1 and CDR2 are SGHAT and FQNNGV. Trimming shortened V by 5 bases and J by 4 bases, and 11 bases separated the two germline ends. The CDR3 here is CASSNGPAYGYTF. CDR3 sequence (DNA): TGTGCCAGCAGCAACGGACCGGCCTATGGCTACACCTTC.

This clonotype is judged medium-sized. The chain employs TRBV6-5 and TRBJ1-2; D unresolved. The CDR3 spans 13 residues. In germline, CDR1 is MNHEY, CDR2 SVGAGI. V was pared by 6 bases and J by 5 bases, with 13 bases between. CDR3 sequence reads: CASSLAGAYGYTF. In DNA, the CDR3 is TGTGCCAGCAGCTTGGCAGGAGCATATGGCTACACCTTC.

The chain joins TRBV20-1 to TRBJ2-2; D might be TRBD2 (5 bases). The germline V and J ends were trimmed by 6 bases and 4 bases, with 15 bases remaining between them. In germline, CDR1 is DFQATT, CDR2 SNEGSKA (reference sequence). CDR3 length equals 14 residues. The CDR3 nucleotides are TGCAGTGCGGAAGACCGGGCGGGCACCGGGGAGCTGTTTTTT. This codes for CSAEDRAGTGELFF.

This clonotype is categorized as medium-sized. The chain couples TRBV29-1 to TRBJ2-1; D unclear. Germline V gene sequence: CDR1 SQVTM, CDR2 ANQGSEA. Trimming shortened V by 4 bases and J by 8 bases, and 6 bases separated the two germline ends. The CDR3 contains 10 residues. CDR3 sequence (DNA): TGCAGCGTTGGGGTGGATGAGCAGTTCTTC. Translated: CSVGVDEQFF.

This clonotype was observed many times. The V gene is TRBV11-3, the J gene TRBJ2-7; D may be TRBD1 (6 bases). The CDR3 is 13 residues long. V dropped 6 bases and J dropped 2 bases, with 11 bases sitting between them. Germline V gives CDR1 SGHNT, CDR2 YENEEA. CDR3 DNA sequence: TGTGCCAGCAGACTACAGGGTGCCTACGAGCAGTACTTC. Its protein product is CASRLQGAYEQYF.

This clonotype was observed at least ten times. The V and J genes are TRBV30 and TRBJ2-2; D is possibly TRBD1 or TRBD2 (6 bases each). The CDR3 is 16 amino acids. Germline CDR1 GTSNPN, CDR2 SVGIG (reference sequence). V dropped 6 bases and J dropped 1 base, with 18 bases sitting between them. Here the CDR3 reads CACARGGKGNTGELFF. In DNA form, the CDR3 reads TGTGCCTGCGCAAGAGGGGGGAAGGGGAACACCGGGGAGCTGTTTTTT.

By sample share, this clonotype is medium-sized. J is TRBJ2-1 and V is TRBV6-2 or TRBV6-3, with 8 nucleotides matching TRBD1. From germline, CDR1 is MNHEY and CDR2 SVGEGT. The trim removed 4 bases at V and 0 bases at J, leaving 11 bases unmatched. The CDR3 runs 18 residues. Here the CDR3 reads CASSSSQGAMSSYNEQFF. In DNA form, the CDR3 reads TGTGCCAGCAGTTCCTCGCAGGGGGCTATGAGCTCCTACAATGAGCAGTTCTTC.

In this sample, this clonotype is medium-sized (0.01 to 0.1%). This chain connects TRBV27 to TRBJ1-1, with a tentative D call TRBD1 (6 bases). Germline CDR1 is MNHEY and CDR2 is SMNVEV (reference sequence). The V and J ends lost 3 bases and 2 bases respectively, with 7 bases between them. This CDR3 contains 13 residues. This CDR3 reads CASSLDRNTEAFF. The DNA for the CDR3 is TGTGCCAGCAGTTTGGACAGAAACACTGAAGCTTTCTTT.

Relative to its sample, this clonotype is medium-sized. The V and J genes are TRBV10-3 and TRBJ2-1; either TRBD1 or TRBD2 may fit D (5 bases each). The CDR3 extends over 16 amino acids. V was cut by 0 bases and J by 7 bases, with 16 bases left in between. CDR1 and CDR2 from the germline V gene are ENHRY and SYGVKD. The DNA for the CDR3 is TGTGCCATCAGTGAGTCGTATGGGGGTCCCGGGAATGAGCAGTTCTTC. Translation: CAISESYGGPGNEQFF.

In its sample, this clonotype was seen many times. V is TRBV5-6 and J is TRBJ1-4, with D unresolved. V gave up 0 bases and J gave up 0 bases, with 9 bases separating them. CDR1 SGHDT and CDR2 YYEEEE come from the germline V gene. The CDR3 spans 16 residues. In DNA, the CDR3 is TGTGCCAGCAGCTTGGGGATTGAGACAACTAATGAAAAACTGTTTTTT. This sequence encodes CASSLGIETTNEKLFF.

This chain joins TRBV27 and TRBJ2-2; TRBD1 matches 7 bases. The V segment lost 5 bases and the J segment 4 bases; nucleotides outside the gene matches: 7. In germline, CDR1 is MNHEY, CDR2 SMNVEV (reference sequence). CDR3 length: 15 amino acids. CDR3: CASSADRAGTGELFF. CDR3 nucleotides: TGTGCCAGCAGTGCCGACAGGGCCGGCACCGGGGAGCTGTTTTTT.

This clonotype is labeled medium-sized. This sequence joins TRBV24-1 and TRBJ1-5; D unresolved. The CDR3 is 12 amino acids. Per germline, CDR1 KGHDR and CDR2 SFDVKD. Trimming stripped 0 bases from V and 4 bases from J, with 0 bases between. CDR3 coding DNA: TGTGCCACCAGTGATTTGAATCAGCCCCAGCATTTT. Its translation is CATSDLNQPQHF.

Sample share makes this clonotype medium-sized. This chain uses TRBV5-6 with TRBJ2-7; D perhaps matches TRBD2 (5 bases). The CDR3 contains 17 residues. Germline loops: CDR1 SGHDT, CDR2 YYEEEE. V dropped 4 bases and J dropped 0 bases, with 20 bases sitting between them. The CDR3 sequence is CASSLLPKRSYSYEQYF. The CDR3 region has the DNA TGTGCCAGCAGCCTCCTACCTAAGCGGAGCTACTCCTACGAGCAGTACTTC.

By proportion, this clonotype is medium-sized. This chain links TRBV7-2 with TRBJ2-7; D may correspond to TRBD1 or TRBD2 (5 bases each). The CDR3 is 15 residues long. Germline V gene data show CDR1 as SGHTA and CDR2 as FQGNSA. V was pared by 6 bases and J by 4 bases, with 19 bases between. The CDR3 nucleotides read TGTGCCAGCAGTGGGGGTATCGGGGTTTTTTACGAGCAGTACTTC. Protein product: CASSGGIGVFYEQYF.

This clonotype was seen at least ten times. The chain carries TRBV5-4 and TRBJ1-1; D is unresolved. The ends were cut back, 3 bases at V and 3 bases at J, with 12 bases in the middle. This CDR3 has 14 residues. Per the germline V gene, CDR1 is SGHNT and CDR2 is YYREEE (reference sequence). CDR3 DNA: TGTGCCAGCAGCTCCCGTCAATCAGACACTGAAGCTTTCTTT. Translating it yields CASSSRQSDTEAFF.

Regarding this clonotype: This is likely an artifact of a read error, given a far larger clone one base away. The genes are TRBV19 and TRBJ2-1; TRBD1 matches 7 bases. V gave up 3 bases and J gave up 10 bases; unmatched junction bases: 9. Per the germline V gene, CDR1 is LNHDA and CDR2 is SQIVND (reference sequence). The CDR3 length is 14 residues. Written as DNA, the CDR3 is TGTGCCAGTAGTATGATACAGGGGACGTACGAGCAGTTCTTC. It encodes CASSMIQGTYEQFF. The complete variable domain, with remaining parts taken from reference TRBV19 and TRBJ2-1, reads DGGITQSPKYLFRKEGQNVTLSCEQNLNHDAMYWYRQDPGQGLRLIYYSQIVNDFQKGDIAEGYSVSREKKESFPLTVTSAQKNPTAFYLCASSMIQGTYEQFFGPGTRLTVL.

This clonotype was counted ten times or more. The V and J genes are TRBV5-4 and TRBJ2-5; no clear D gene. Per the germline V gene, CDR1 is SGHNT and CDR2 is YYREEE (reference sequence). Trimming removed 0 bases at V and 1 base at J, with 7 bases between. This CDR3 contains 14 residues. The CDR3 spells CASSLEGPQETQYF. In DNA, the CDR3 is TGTGCCAGCAGCTTGGAAGGACCCCAAGAGACCCAGTACTTC.

In this sample, this clonotype turned up once. With only one base between it and a far larger clone, this is likely a read error. The CDR3: CAGSYSGTGNTEAFF. The CDR3 nucleotides are TGTGCCGGCAGTTACTCCGGGACGGGGAACACTGAAGCTTTCTTT. The chain employs TRBV6-1 and TRBJ1-1, with a tentative D call TRBD1 (5 bases). This CDR3 region has 15 residues. Germline CDR1 and CDR2: MNHNS and SASEGT.